This T cell receptor beta chain was identified during a study of blood T cell repertoires in COVID-19. The germline V gene encodes CDR1 SGHRS and CDR2 YFSETQ. The V and J ends lost 0 bases and 1 base respectively, with 17 bases between them. CDR3 length: 17 amino acids. This table comes from immunoSEQ multiplex PCR, and its TCRdb copy is limited to in-frame clones, with some not included. The sample includes about 130,000 clones, over 85% of them seen just once. This clonotype originated in a man between 50 and 59 years old with active COVID-19. The chain employs TRBV5-1 and TRBJ2-7; D is unclear. The sequenced material came from peripheral blood. CDR3 sequence (DNA): TGCGCCAGCAGCTTGGCCGGTGTTTCTTCACCGTCCTACGAGCAGTACTTC. It codes for CASSLAGVSSPSYEQYF.